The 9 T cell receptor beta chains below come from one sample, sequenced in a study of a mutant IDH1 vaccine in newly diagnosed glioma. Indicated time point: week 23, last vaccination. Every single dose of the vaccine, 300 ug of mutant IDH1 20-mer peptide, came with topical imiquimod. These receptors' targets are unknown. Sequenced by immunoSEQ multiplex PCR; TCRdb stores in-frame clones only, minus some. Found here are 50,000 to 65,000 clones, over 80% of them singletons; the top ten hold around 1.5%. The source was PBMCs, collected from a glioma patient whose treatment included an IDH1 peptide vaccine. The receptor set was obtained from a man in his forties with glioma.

The CDR3 DNA reads as TGTGCCAGCAGCTCGTTTACGGGAAATTTTGAAGCTTTCTTT. It codes for CASSSFTGNFEAFF. V is TRBV7-2 and J is TRBJ1-1, with D hard to call. The CDR3 covers 14 residues. Germline CDR1 is SGHTA and CDR2 is FQGNSA. With 4 bases removed from V and 7 bases from J, the gap between germline ends came to 16 bases.

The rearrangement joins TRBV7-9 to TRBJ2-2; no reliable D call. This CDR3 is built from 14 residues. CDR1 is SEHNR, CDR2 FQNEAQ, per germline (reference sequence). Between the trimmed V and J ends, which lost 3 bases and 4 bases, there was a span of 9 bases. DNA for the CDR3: TGTGCCAGCAGCTTTGTAGTCGGCACCGGGGAGCTGTTTTTT. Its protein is CASSFVVGTGELFF.

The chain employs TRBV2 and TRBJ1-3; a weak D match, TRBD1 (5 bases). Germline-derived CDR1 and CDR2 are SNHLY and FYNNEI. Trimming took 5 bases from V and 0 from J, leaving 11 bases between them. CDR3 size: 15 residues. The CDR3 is CASSRDGYSGNTIYF. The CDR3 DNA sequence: TGTGCCAGCAGTCGGGACGGCTACTCTGGAAACACCATATATTTT.

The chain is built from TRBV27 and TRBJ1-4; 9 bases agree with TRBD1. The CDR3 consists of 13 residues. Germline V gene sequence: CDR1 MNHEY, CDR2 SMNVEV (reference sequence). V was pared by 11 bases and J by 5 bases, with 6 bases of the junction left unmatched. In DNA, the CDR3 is TGTGCCGCTTGCGGGACAGGGAATGAAAAACTGTTTTTT. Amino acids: CAACGTGNEKLFF.

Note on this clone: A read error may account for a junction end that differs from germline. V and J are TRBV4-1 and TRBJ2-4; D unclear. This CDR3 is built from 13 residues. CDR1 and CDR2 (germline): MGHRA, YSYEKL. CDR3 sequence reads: CASSQQARNIQYF. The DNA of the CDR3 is TGCGCCAGCAGCCAACAAGCCAGAAACATTCAGTACTTC.

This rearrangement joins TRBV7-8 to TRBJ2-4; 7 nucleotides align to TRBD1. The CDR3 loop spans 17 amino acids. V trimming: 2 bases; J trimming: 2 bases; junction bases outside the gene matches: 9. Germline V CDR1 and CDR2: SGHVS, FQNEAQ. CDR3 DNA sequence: TGTGCCAGCAGCTTAAGAGCCTCGACAGGGCCCAAAAACATTCAGTACTTC. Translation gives CASSLRASTGPKNIQYF.

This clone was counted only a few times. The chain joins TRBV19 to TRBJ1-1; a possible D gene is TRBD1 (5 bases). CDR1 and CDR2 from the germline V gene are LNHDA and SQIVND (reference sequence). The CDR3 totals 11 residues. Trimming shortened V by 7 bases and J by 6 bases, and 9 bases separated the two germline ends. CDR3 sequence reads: CASNWGPEAFF. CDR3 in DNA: TGTGCCAGTAATTGGGGCCCTGAAGCTTTCTTT.

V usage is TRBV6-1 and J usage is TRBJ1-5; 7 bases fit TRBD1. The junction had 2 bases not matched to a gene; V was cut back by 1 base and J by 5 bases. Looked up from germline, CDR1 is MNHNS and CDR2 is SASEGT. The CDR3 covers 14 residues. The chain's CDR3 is CASSEDRGYQPQHF. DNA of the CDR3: TGTGCCAGCAGTGAAGACAGGGGATATCAGCCCCAGCATTTT.

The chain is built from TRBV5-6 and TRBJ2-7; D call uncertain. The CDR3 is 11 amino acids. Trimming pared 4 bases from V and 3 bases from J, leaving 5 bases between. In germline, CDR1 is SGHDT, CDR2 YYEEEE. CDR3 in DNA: TGTGCCAGCAGCACCTACTACGAGCAGTACTTC. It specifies CASSTYYEQYF. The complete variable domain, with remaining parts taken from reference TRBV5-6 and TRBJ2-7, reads DAGVTQSPTHLIKTRGQQVTLRCSPKSGHDTVSWYQQALGQGPQFIFQYYEEEERQRGNFPDRFSGHQFPNYSSELNVNALLLGDSALYLCASSTYYEQYFGPGTRLTVT.